This passage covers 27 T cell receptor beta chains from one sample sequenced in a study of T cell repertoires in cytomegalovirus infection (dated by TCRdb to about 2019). Which antigens these TCRs recognize remains unknown. The meaning of the sample's treatment or condition label: in vitro stimulation with specific CMV peptide epitopes to enrich CMV-specific T cells. Reads for this sample came from an Illumina HiSeq 1500. The public reads were quality trimmed at Q25 with fastp and then assembled into clones with MiXCR by TCRdb, keeping productive beta chains. Rows with one shared CDR3 protein collapse into an entry with the most common genes and DNA. This sample holds some 480,000 distinct CDR3 sequences; 25% to 35% were observed only once. The ten largest clones capture under 20% of the sample. Material: cultured PBMCs, obtained from culture after CMV antigen stimulation. These receptor sequences come from a human donor in good health (CMV status not recorded). Some clones in this sample may be carry-over from other donors' samples.

This clonotype was seen a few times. The chain combines TRBV7-2 with TRBJ1-2; D perhaps matches TRBD1 (6 bases). The CDR3 spans 14 residues. CDR1 and CDR2 (germline): SGHTA, FQGNSA. V dropped 7 bases and J dropped 4 bases, with 16 bases sitting between them. This CDR3 is CASNPWTESYGYTF. The DNA of the CDR3 is TGTGCCAGCAACCCCTGGACAGAAAGCTATGGCTACACCTTC.

The gene calls are TRBV6-1 and TRBJ1-1; 9 nucleotides line up with TRBD1. There are 13 residues in the CDR3. From germline, CDR1 is MNHNS and CDR2 SASEGT. V lost 10 bases to trimming and J lost 6 bases; unmatched junction nucleotides: 9. Written as DNA, the CDR3 is TGTGCCACGGCACGGGACAGGGTGGCTGAAGCTTTCTTT. This gives the protein CATARDRVAEAFF.

In its sample, this clonotype was seen a few times. CDR3 in amino acids: CASSPRTGHQPQHF. In nucleotides, the CDR3 is TGTGCCAGCAGCCCAAGGACAGGCCATCAGCCCCAGCATTTT. The chain employs TRBV5-5 and TRBJ1-5, with 7 bases lining up with TRBD1. The CDR3 runs 14 residues. The junction had 6 bases not matched to a gene; V was cut back by 4 bases and J by 5 bases. CDR1 SGHKS and CDR2 YYEKEE come from the germline V gene (reference sequence).

The chain recombines TRBV11-2 with TRBJ2-5, with 7 bases matching TRBD1. Germline V lookup: CDR1 SGHAT, CDR2 FQNNGV. V lost 2 bases, J lost 0 bases, and 9 bases stayed unmatched. The CDR3 is 17 residues long. In DNA, the CDR3 is TGTGCCAGCAGCTTACCTTCGGGACAGTCGTACCAAGAGACCCAGTACTTC. Protein sequence: CASSLPSGQSYQETQYF.

The rearrangement uses TRBV4-1 and TRBJ2-3; 9 bases agree with TRBD2. Germline V CDR1 and CDR2: MGHRA, YSYEKL. Unmatched junction bases numbered 11, after V lost 0 bases and J lost 4 bases. The CDR3 is 18 amino acids. CDR3 sequence: CASSQDPQGSGSADTQYF. The CDR3 nucleotides are TGCGCCAGCAGCCAAGACCCTCAGGGTAGCGGGAGCGCAGATACGCAGTATTTT.

This clonotype appeared many times. This chain links TRBV28 with TRBJ1-2; 9 bases agree with TRBD1. Trimming cost V 5 bases and J 2 bases; bases outside gene matches: 6. Germline CDR1 reads MDHEN; CDR2 reads SYDVKM. The CDR3 covers 15 residues. For the CDR3, the DNA is TGTGCCAGCAGTCTCCGAGGGACAGGGAACTATGGCTACACCTTC. Its protein product is CASSLRGTGNYGYTF.

The chain has TRBV4-3 and TRBJ2-5, with 9 bases lining up with TRBD2. CDR1 and CDR2 from the germline V gene are LGHNA and YSLEER. The CDR3 loop spans 16 amino acids. V was pared by 3 bases and J by 3 bases, with 8 bases of the junction left unmatched. CDR3 region: CASSHSAGGTEETQYF. The DNA of the CDR3 is TGCGCCAGCAGCCACTCAGCGGGAGGTACCGAAGAGACCCAGTACTTC.

The chain uses TRBV19 and TRBJ2-1; the D is unclear. Trimming stripped 2 bases from V and 5 bases from J, with 4 bases between. Germline CDR1 and CDR2: LNHDA and SQIVND (reference sequence). This CDR3 has 12 amino acids. The CDR3 DNA reads TGTGCCAGTAGTATATGGAACAATGAGCAGTTCTTC. It codes for CASSIWNNEQFF.

The DNA of the CDR3 is TGTGCCAGCAGCTTAGGACAGGGGGAAGACAATGAGCAGTTCTTC. The encoded protein is CASSLGQGEDNEQFF. The rearrangement links TRBV7-9 to TRBJ2-1; 9 bases are a match to TRBD1. This CDR3 is built from 15 residues. The trim removed 1 base at V and 5 bases at J, leaving 3 bases unmatched. Per germline, CDR1 SEHNR and CDR2 FQNEAQ (reference sequence).

The J gene is TRBJ2-5, the V gene TRBV7-2; TRBD1 matches at 9 bases. The germline CDR1 and CDR2 sequences are SGHTA and FQGNSA. The CDR3 is 15 residues long. V lost 5 bases, J lost 5 bases, and 9 bases stayed unmatched. The CDR3 coding sequence is TGTGCCAGCAGCCCAGCGGGACAGGGTTTGGAGACCCAGTACTTC. Protein product: CASSPAGQGLETQYF.

The chain is built from TRBV12-3 or TRBV12-4 and TRBJ1-2, with D unresolved. The V and J ends lost 1 base and 8 bases respectively, with 11 bases between them. This CDR3 has 13 residues. CDR3 DNA sequence: TGTGCCAGCAGTTTAGGTTCAGGTGGAGGCTACACCTTC. Translating gives CASSLGSGGGYTF.

The V call is TRBV7-2, the J call TRBJ2-1; no definite D call. Deletions cut 3 bases from V and 6 bases from J, with 6 bases between. The germline gives CDR1 SGHTA, CDR2 FQGNSA. The CDR3 consists of 12 residues. CDR3 coding DNA: TGTGCCAGCAGCTTCCGGGCCAATGAGCAGTTCTTC. The encoded protein is CASSFRANEQFF.

This clonotype was detected a few times. V is TRBV6-6 and J is TRBJ2-2; 14 bases align to TRBD2. This CDR3 region has 18 residues. The germline V gene encodes CDR1 MNHNY and CDR2 SVGAGI (reference sequence). With 6 bases clipped from V and 0 bases from J, the junction kept 6 bases outside the gene matches. The CDR3 nucleotides are TGTGCCAGCAGGGGACTAGCGGGAGCGACTACGAACACCGGGGAGCTGTTTTTT. Translation gives CASRGLAGATTNTGELFF.

The sample holds one count of this clonotype. This chain joins TRBV10-3 and TRBJ2-4; 9 bases line up with TRBD1. J gave up 10 bases and V 10 bases, and 8 bases lay outside the gene matches. This CDR3 is built from 12 residues. In germline, CDR1 is ENHRY, CDR2 SYGVKD. The CDR3 region has the DNA TGTGCCACCAGGGACAGGGATCTAATTCAGTACTTC. It encodes CATRDRDLIQYF.

The chain combines TRBV5-1 with TRBJ2-2; 13 nucleotides align to TRBD2. CDR1 is SGHRS, CDR2 YFSETQ, per germline. V dropped 4 bases and J dropped 8; count of bases not matched to a gene: 11. The CDR3 contains 17 residues. The CDR3 sequence: CASSRTGTSGTSGELFF. CDR3 nucleotide sequence: TGCGCCAGCAGCAGAACCGGGACTAGCGGGACGAGTGGGGAGCTGTTTTTT.

The chain couples TRBV12-3 or TRBV12-4 to TRBJ2-7; 8 bases fit TRBD1. Trimming removed 1 base from V and 3 bases from J; junction bases left unmatched: 8. The CDR3 consists of 16 residues. The CDR3 sequence is CASSLGWGQADYEQYF. The CDR3 nucleotides read TGTGCCAGCAGTTTAGGATGGGGACAGGCGGACTACGAGCAGTACTTC.

The CDR3 coding sequence is TGTGCCAGCAGTCCCCGGGGCTCATGGACTGAAGCTTTCTTT. Encoded protein: CASSPRGSWTEAFF. The rearrangement uses TRBV12-3 or TRBV12-4 and TRBJ1-1, with a tentative D call TRBD1 (5 bases). This CDR3 has 14 amino acids. V shed 5 bases and J shed 5 bases, with 15 bases lying between them.

This clonotype was seen a handful of times. V and J are TRBV7-8 and TRBJ2-2; perhaps D is TRBD1 or TRBD2 (6 bases each). V shed 7 bases and J shed 0 bases, with 15 bases lying between them. Germline loops: CDR1 SGHVS, CDR2 FQNEAQ. CDR3 length equals 16 residues. The CDR3 spells CASTPIGGTNTGELFF. The CDR3 region has the DNA TGTGCCAGCACCCCCATCGGGGGCACGAACACCGGGGAGCTGTTTTTT.

The rearrangement joins TRBV5-4 to TRBJ1-1; weak D call: TRBD1 (5 bases). The V and J ends lost 0 bases and 6 bases respectively, with 12 bases between them. This CDR3 has 14 residues. Germline V gene data show CDR1 as SGHNT and CDR2 as YYREEE (reference sequence). CDR3 residues: CASSLDQGRSEAFF. CDR3 bases: TGTGCCAGCAGCTTGGACCAGGGTCGCTCTGAAGCTTTCTTT.

The chain employs TRBV7-7 and TRBJ2-7; D gene uncertain. From germline, CDR1 is SSHAT and CDR2 FNYEAQ (reference sequence). The CDR3 extends over 11 amino acids. CDR3 DNA sequence: TGTGCTAGCAGCTTTCGGTACGAGCAGTACGTC. Translation gives CASSFRYEQYV.

The J gene is TRBJ2-1, the V gene TRBV7-8; D not certain. This CDR3 comprises 12 residues. V gave up 4 bases and J gave up 8 bases, with 9 bases separating them. CDR1 is SGHVS, CDR2 FQNEAQ, per germline. CDR3 protein: CASSSPMDEQFF. Here the CDR3 DNA reads TGTGCCAGCAGCTCTCCTATGGATGAGCAGTTCTTC. Based on the CDR3 plus reference TRBV7-8 and TRBJ2-1, the full variable domain is GAGVSQSPRYKVAKRGQDVALRCDPISGHVSLFWYQQALGQGPEFLTYFQNEAQLDKSGLPSDRFFAERPEGSVSTLKIQRTQQEDSAVYLCASSSPMDEQFFGPGTRLTVL.

The rearrangement links TRBV6-5 to TRBJ1-2; D might be TRBD1 (6 bases). Trimming removed 0 bases from V and 8 bases from J, with 22 bases in between. Germline CDR1 MNHEY, CDR2 SVGAGI. CDR3 size: 17 residues. For the CDR3, the DNA is TGTGCCAGCAGTTACTCCCCTGTCGGACAGACCAGGGAAGGCTACACCTTC. Protein product: CASSYSPVGQTREGYTF.

V gene TRBV11-2 combines with J gene TRBJ2-3; 8 bases align to TRBD2. CDR3 length: 15 amino acids. Germline V gene sequence: CDR1 SGHAT, CDR2 FQNNGV. After removal of 4 bases from V and 3 bases from J, the junction contained 6 bases not matched to a gene. The chain's CDR3 is CASSSGRAETDTQYF. CDR3 DNA: TGTGCCAGCAGCTCCGGGAGGGCCGAGACAGATACGCAGTATTTT.

The rearrangement joins TRBV6-5 to TRBJ2-1, with D perhaps TRBD1 (6 bases). This CDR3 is 16 amino acids long. The ends were cut back, 0 bases at V and 3 bases at J, with 12 bases in the middle. The germline V gene has CDR1 MNHEY and CDR2 SVGAGI. The CDR3 region is CASSYSGQPFYNEQFF. The DNA of the CDR3 is TGTGCCAGCAGTTACTCCGGACAGCCTTTCTACAATGAGCAGTTCTTC.

This clonotype was observed once. The chain combines TRBV19 with TRBJ2-1, with 7 nucleotides matching TRBD1. The CDR3 runs to 15 residues. After removal of 3 bases from V and 0 bases from J, the junction contained 2 bases not matched to a gene. The germline CDR1 and CDR2 sequences are LNHDA and SQIVND (reference sequence). The CDR3 sequence is CASSMGQNSYNEQFF. The CDR3, as DNA: TGTGCCAGTAGTATGGGACAGAACTCCTACAATGAGCAGTTCTTC.

This clonotype appeared once. This rearrangement joins TRBV19 to TRBJ1-1, with D perhaps matching TRBD1 (6 bases). CDR3 length: 15 residues. CDR1 LNHDA and CDR2 SQIVND come from the germline V gene (reference sequence). Trimming stripped 3 bases from V and 1 base from J, with 12 bases between. The DNA for the CDR3 is TGTGCCAGTAGTATCGGGGCAGGGGAGAACACTGAAGCTTTCTTT. This codes for CASSIGAGENTEAFF.

The chain recombines TRBV6-6 with TRBJ2-3; D ambiguous. Trimming took off 0 bases at V and 3 bases at J, with 13 bases between the two ends. Germline CDR1 MNHNY, CDR2 SVGAGI (reference sequence). This CDR3 is built from 16 residues. CDR3 bases: TGTGCCAGCAGTTACTCGTGGGGAAAATTAACAGATACGCAGTATTTT. Residues: CASSYSWGKLTDTQYF.